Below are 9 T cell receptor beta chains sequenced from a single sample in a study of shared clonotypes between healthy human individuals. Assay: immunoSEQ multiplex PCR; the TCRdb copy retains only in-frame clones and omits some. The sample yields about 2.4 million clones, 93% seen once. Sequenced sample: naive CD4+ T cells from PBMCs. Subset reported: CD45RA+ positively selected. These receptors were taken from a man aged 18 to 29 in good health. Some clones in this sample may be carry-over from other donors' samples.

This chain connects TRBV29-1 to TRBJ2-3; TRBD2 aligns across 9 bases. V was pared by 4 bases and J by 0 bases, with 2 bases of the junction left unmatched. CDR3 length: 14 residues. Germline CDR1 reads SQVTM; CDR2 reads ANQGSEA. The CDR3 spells CSVASGTSTDTQYF. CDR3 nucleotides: TGCAGCGTTGCTAGCGGGACTAGCACAGATACGCAGTATTTT.

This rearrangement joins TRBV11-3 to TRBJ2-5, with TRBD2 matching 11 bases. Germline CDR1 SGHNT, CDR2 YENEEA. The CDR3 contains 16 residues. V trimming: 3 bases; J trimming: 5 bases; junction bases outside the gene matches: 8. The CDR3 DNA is TGTGCCAGCAGCTTCAGGACTAGCGGGCCCAGGGAGACCCAGTACTTC. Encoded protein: CASSFRTSGPRETQYF.

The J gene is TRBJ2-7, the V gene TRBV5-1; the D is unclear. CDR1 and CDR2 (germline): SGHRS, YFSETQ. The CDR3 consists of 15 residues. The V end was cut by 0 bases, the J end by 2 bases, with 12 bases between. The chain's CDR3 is CASSLAPAVTYEQYF. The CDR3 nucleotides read TGCGCCAGCAGCTTGGCCCCTGCGGTAACCTACGAGCAGTACTTC.

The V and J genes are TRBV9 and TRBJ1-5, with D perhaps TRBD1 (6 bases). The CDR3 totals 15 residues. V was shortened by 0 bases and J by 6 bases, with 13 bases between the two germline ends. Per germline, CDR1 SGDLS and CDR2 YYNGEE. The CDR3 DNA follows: TGTGCCAGCAGCGTAGGCAGGGGAGAGTTTCAGCCCCAGCATTTT. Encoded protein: CASSVGRGEFQPQHF.

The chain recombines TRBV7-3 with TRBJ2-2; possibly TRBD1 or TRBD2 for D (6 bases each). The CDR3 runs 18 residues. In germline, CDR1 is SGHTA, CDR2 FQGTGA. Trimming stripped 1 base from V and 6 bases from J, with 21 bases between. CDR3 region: CASSLKPRAFGGPGELFF. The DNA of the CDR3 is TGTGCCAGCAGCTTAAAGCCCAGGGCGTTCGGGGGCCCCGGGGAGCTGTTTTTT. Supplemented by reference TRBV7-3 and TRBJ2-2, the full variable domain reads GAGVSQTPSNKVTEKGKYVELRCDPISGHTALYWYRQSLGQGPEFLIYFQGTGAADDSGLPNDRFFAVRPEGSVSTLKIQRTERGDSAVYLCASSLKPRAFGGPGELFFGEGSRLTVL.

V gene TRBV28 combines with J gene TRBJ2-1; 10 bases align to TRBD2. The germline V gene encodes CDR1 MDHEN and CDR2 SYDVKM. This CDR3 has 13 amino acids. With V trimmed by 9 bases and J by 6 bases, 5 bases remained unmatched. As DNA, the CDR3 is TGTGCCAGTATTGTAGCGGGAGGCAATGAGCAGTTCTTC. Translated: CASIVAGGNEQFF.

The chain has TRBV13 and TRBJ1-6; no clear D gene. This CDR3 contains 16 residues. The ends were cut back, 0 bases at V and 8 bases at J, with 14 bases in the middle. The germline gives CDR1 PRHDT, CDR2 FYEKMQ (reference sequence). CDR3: CASSLGLEGSYSPLHF. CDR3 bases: TGTGCCAGCAGCTTAGGCCTGGAGGGATCATATTCACCCCTCCACTTT.

The CDR3, as DNA: TGTGCCAGCAGCACACCGACAGGGCCCCTCGAGCAGTACTTC. Protein: CASSTPTGPLEQYF. The chain has TRBV11-2 and TRBJ2-7; 7 bases align to TRBD1. The CDR3 loop spans 14 amino acids. Germline assignment: CDR1 SGHAT and CDR2 FQNNGV. The V gene end was trimmed by 5 bases and the J gene end by 6 bases; junction bases not matched to a gene: 10.

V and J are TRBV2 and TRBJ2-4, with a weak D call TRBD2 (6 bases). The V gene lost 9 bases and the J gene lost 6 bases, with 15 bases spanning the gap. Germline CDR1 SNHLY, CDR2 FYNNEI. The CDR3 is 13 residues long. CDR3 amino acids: CARTGTDANIQYF. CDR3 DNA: TGTGCCAGAACCGGGACTGATGCAAACATTCAGTACTTC.